The 27 T cell receptor beta chains below come from one sample, sequenced in a study of coeliac disease. The assay was immunoSEQ multiplex PCR, and TCRdb's table has in-frame clones only and misses some. The table lists 2,500 to 3,500 clones, approximately 60% of them singletons. Material for sequencing was intraepithelial lymphocytes from the gut. These receptors all stem from a woman aged 40 to 50.

The chain carries TRBV14 and TRBJ1-1, with a weak D call TRBD1 (5 bases). V dropped 1 base and J dropped 10 bases, with 13 bases sitting between them. Germline lookup yields CDR1 SGHDN and CDR2 FVKESK. The CDR3 has 13 residues. CDR3 region: CASSQVQQGAAFF. The CDR3 region has the DNA TGTGCCAGCAGCCAAGTGCAGCAGGGCGCAGCTTTCTTT.

By sample fraction, this clone is large. The V gene is TRBV19, the J gene TRBJ2-2; the D gene is possibly TRBD1 (5 bases). V lost 3 bases to trimming and J lost 2 bases, with 13 bases between them. Germline V CDR1 and CDR2: LNHDA, SQIVND (reference sequence). There are 16 residues in the CDR3. In DNA form, the CDR3 reads TGTGCCAGTAGTATCTTCCCAGGGATCAACACCGGGGAGCTGTTTTTT. Translating gives CASSIFPGINTGELFF.

The chain links TRBV10-1 to TRBJ2-1, with a possible D match to TRBD2 (6 bases). The CDR3 has 15 amino acids. V was cut by 3 bases and J by 4 bases, with 13 bases left in between. The V gene's germline CDR1 is WNHNN and CDR2 SYGVQD (reference sequence). CDR3 nucleotide sequence: TGCGCCAGCAGTGATCGCGTGGGGACTTACAATGAGCAGTTCTTC. Its protein product is CASSDRVGTYNEQFF.

The chain is built from TRBV5-6 and TRBJ2-1; 15 bases agree with TRBD2. CDR3 length equals 15 residues. Germline V gene lookup returns CDR1 SGHDT and CDR2 YYEEEE. V lost 4 bases to trimming and J lost 6 bases; unmatched junction nucleotides: 2. The CDR3 region is CASSQGLAGGNEQFF. CDR3 bases: TGTGCCAGCAGCCAGGGACTAGCGGGAGGCAATGAGCAGTTCTTC.

The CDR3 loop is CASSPPYRGNYGYTF. CDR3 coding DNA: TGTGCCAGCTCACCCCCCTACAGGGGCAACTATGGCTACACCTTC. The V and J genes are TRBV18 and TRBJ1-2; 7 nucleotides agree with TRBD1. This CDR3 comprises 15 residues. Germline assignment: CDR1 KGHSH and CDR2 LQKENI. V lost 3 bases, J lost 2 bases, and 6 bases stayed unmatched.

The chain combines TRBV7-9 with TRBJ2-3, with 8 bases identical to TRBD2. CDR1 is SEHNR and CDR2 is FQNEAQ in the germline V gene (reference sequence). The CDR3 is 15 amino acids. V shed 4 bases, J shed 5 bases, and the junction held 8 bases outside the gene matches. CDR3 sequence: CASSSGLGGGDTQYF. CDR3 nucleotide sequence: TGTGCCAGCAGCTCGGGACTAGGAGGGGGAGATACGCAGTATTTT.

The CDR3 here is CASSLEPAGDTYEQYF. The CDR3 region has the DNA TGCGCCAGCAGCTTGGAACCTGCGGGAGATACCTACGAGCAGTACTTC. This chain connects TRBV5-1 to TRBJ2-5; 7 bases agree with TRBD2. Matching the DNA end better, TRBJ2-7 makes the J call doubtful. In germline, CDR1 is SGHRS, CDR2 YFSETQ. The CDR3 runs 16 residues.

The rearrangement links TRBV10-1 to TRBJ2-2; a weak D match, TRBD2 (7 bases). This CDR3 contains 16 residues. The V end lost 3 bases, the J end lost 6 bases, and 17 bases lay between the germline ends. The V gene's germline CDR1 is WNHNN and CDR2 SYGVQD (reference sequence). This CDR3 reads CASSEEGGEEAGELFF. CDR3 coding DNA: TGCGCCAGCAGTGAAGAGGGGGGGGAGGAGGCCGGGGAGCTGTTTTTT.

The V gene is TRBV30, the J gene TRBJ1-1; D is ambiguous. The CDR3 runs 12 residues. CDR1 is GTSNPN and CDR2 is SVGIG in the germline V gene (reference sequence). Trimming shortened V by 4 bases and J by 1 base, and 7 bases separated the two germline ends. The CDR3 DNA reads TGTGCCTGGACCCGACAGAACACTGAAGCTTTCTTT. This encodes CAWTRQNTEAFF.

The CDR3 DNA sequence: TGTGCCAGCAGCCCCAGGACAGGGACGGTAGGGGACTATGGCTACACCTTC. Translated, it gives CASSPRTGTVGDYGYTF. The V gene is TRBV7-2, the J gene TRBJ1-2; TRBD1 matches 8 bases. The germline gives CDR1 SGHTA, CDR2 FQGNSA. The CDR3 sequence is 17 residues long. V shed 5 bases and J 3 bases; nucleotides not matched to a gene: 14.

In its sample, this clone is medium-sized. The gene calls are TRBV4-3 and TRBJ2-7, with 10 bases lining up with TRBD2. Per germline, CDR1 LGHNA and CDR2 YSLEER. There are 17 residues in the CDR3. Unmatched junction bases numbered 8, after V lost 2 bases and J lost 1 base. CDR3 sequence (DNA): TGCGCCAGCAGCCAATGGTATAGCGGGAGGAGTTCCTACGAGCAGTACTTC. Its translation is CASSQWYSGRSSYEQYF.

Only a few counts were recorded for this clone. V usage is TRBV28 and J usage is TRBJ2-1; the match to TRBD2 covers 8 bases. Germline loops: CDR1 MDHEN, CDR2 SYDVKM. V trimming: 6 bases; J trimming: 3 bases; junction bases outside the gene matches: 10. The CDR3 sequence is 16 residues long. The CDR3 reads CASREGKREIYNEQFF. The DNA for the CDR3 is TGTGCCAGCAGAGAAGGGAAGCGGGAGATCTACAATGAGCAGTTCTTC.

The J gene is TRBJ2-1, the V gene TRBV18; 9 bases agree with TRBD2. With V trimmed by 3 bases and J by 5 bases, 2 bases remained unmatched. Germline values: CDR1 KGHSH, CDR2 LQKENI. The CDR3 length is 14 residues. CDR3 residues: CASSPSGSDNEQFF. As DNA, the CDR3 is TGTGCCAGCTCACCTAGCGGGAGTGACAATGAGCAGTTCTTC.

This chain connects TRBV18 to TRBJ1-1; 9 nucleotides align to TRBD1. Unmatched junction bases numbered 7, after V lost 2 bases and J lost 0 bases. This CDR3 is built from 17 residues. CDR1 and CDR2 from the germline V gene are KGHSH and LQKENI. CDR3: CASSPALGTGMNTEAFF. The CDR3 region has the DNA TGTGCCAGCTCACCAGCACTTGGGACAGGGATGAACACTGAAGCTTTCTTT.

The gene calls are TRBV5-6 and TRBJ1-5; D is undetermined. The CDR3 length is 17 residues. Per the germline V gene, CDR1 is SGHDT and CDR2 is YYEEEE. The ends were cut back, 2 bases at V and 2 bases at J, with 17 bases in the middle. In nucleotides, the CDR3 is TGTGCCAGCAGCTTTGCGGCAAATTACAATGGCAATCAGCCCCAGCATTTT. Its translation is CASSFAANYNGNQPQHF.

This clone was seen only once. The V and J genes are TRBV28 and TRBJ2-5, with a tentative D call TRBD1 (6 bases). The ends were cut back, 3 bases at V and 4 bases at J, with 24 bases in the middle. Germline assignment: CDR1 MDHEN and CDR2 SYDVKM. This CDR3 comprises 18 residues. CDR3 nucleotide sequence: TGTGCCAGCAGTTTGAACTACAATAGAAACAGGGAGAGAGAGACCCAGTACTTC. This encodes CASSLNYNRNRERETQYF. The full variable domain, completed using reference TRBV28 and TRBJ2-5, is DVKVTQSSRYLVKRTGEKVFLECVQDMDHENMFWYRQDPGLGLRLIYFSYDVKMKEKGDIPEGYSVSREKKERFSLILESASTNQTSMYLCASSLNYNRNRERETQYFGPGTRLLVL.

In this sample, this clone turned up a few times. CDR3 coding DNA: TGTGCCAGTAGTCCGGGTTCTGTCGCTGAAGCTTTCTTT. This translates into CASSPGSVAEAFF. The J gene is TRBJ1-1, the V gene TRBV19; D unresolved. The germline V gene has CDR1 LNHDA and CDR2 SQIVND (reference sequence). The V and J ends lost 5 bases and 6 bases respectively, with 13 bases between them. The length of the CDR3 is 13 residues.

Of note for this clone: The same CDR3 arises from other DNA sequences in this sample as well. The chain joins TRBV9 to TRBJ2-3; 7 bases align to TRBD2. Germline V gene lookup returns CDR1 SGDLS and CDR2 YYNGEE. CDR3 size: 15 residues. The ends lost 3 bases at V and 2 bases at J; junction bases unmatched: 6. Here the CDR3 DNA reads TGTGCCAGCAGCGGGACTAGTGAGAACACAGATACGCAGTATTTT. It yields the protein CASSGTSENTDTQYF.

V gene TRBV21-1 combines with J gene TRBJ2-7; the DNA was not compared with TRBD2, the D call given in the table. TRBV21-1 is termed a pseudogene. This CDR3 contains 15 residues. CDR3 in amino acids: CASSKRETGAYEQYF. DNA of the CDR3: TGTGCCAGCAGCAAAAGGGAGACGGGGGCCTACGAGCAGTACTTC.

This rearrangement joins TRBV6-5 to TRBJ2-7; D is undetermined. Germline CDR1 is MNHEY and CDR2 is SVGAGI. The CDR3 length is 13 residues. Between the trimmed V and J ends, which lost 0 bases and 3 bases, there was a span of 6 bases. CDR3 DNA: TGTGCCAGCAGTTACTCTCCCCGCTACGAGCAGTACTTC. Translated, it gives CASSYSPRYEQYF.

This chain links TRBV7-9 with TRBJ2-3; 11 bases match TRBD2. CDR3 length: 18 amino acids. J was trimmed by 2 bases and V by 2 bases; bases with no gene match: 9. The germline gives CDR1 SEHNR, CDR2 FQNEAQ (reference sequence). The CDR3 sequence: CASSLIAGGGKDTDTQYF. The DNA of the CDR3 is TGTGCCAGCAGCTTAATAGCGGGAGGGGGGAAAGACACAGATACGCAGTATTTT.

This clone was seen a few times. V gene TRBV6-5 combines with J gene TRBJ2-1; 9 nucleotides match TRBD1. Germline V lookup: CDR1 MNHEY, CDR2 SVGAGI. V lost 2 bases, J lost 6 bases, and 8 bases stayed unmatched. This CDR3 is 16 amino acids long. CDR3 sequence (DNA): TGTGCCAGCAGTTACGGATGGACAGGGGTGGGCAATGAGCAGTTCTTC. Encoded protein: CASSYGWTGVGNEQFF.

As regards this clone: The junction departs from germline at one end; a sequencing error may be responsible. V is TRBV10-3 and J is TRBJ1-5; TRBD1 is a possible D gene (5 bases). This CDR3 is built from 19 residues. Per germline, CDR1 ENHRY and CDR2 SYGVKD. In DNA, the CDR3 is TGTGCCATCAGTCAGTCCCGGACACATAACGGGCGGTGCAATCAGCCCCAGCATTTT. Translating it yields CAISQSRTHNGRCNQPQHF.

The chain recombines TRBV18 with TRBJ2-7; no clear D gene. This CDR3 has 13 amino acids. The germline V gene encodes CDR1 KGHSH and CDR2 LQKENI. Trimming shortened V by 0 bases and J by 3 bases, and 6 bases separated the two germline ends. The CDR3 is CASSPPSNYEQYF. DNA of the CDR3: TGTGCCAGCTCACCACCGTCCAACTACGAGCAGTACTTC.

The chain has TRBV15 and TRBJ2-7; D unresolved. In germline, CDR1 is LNHNV, CDR2 YYDKDF (reference sequence). The CDR3 runs to 12 residues. V was trimmed by 0 bases and J by 6 bases, leaving 6 bases between them. The CDR3 sequence: CATSRDFGEQYF. In DNA, the CDR3 is TGTGCCACCAGCAGAGATTTCGGCGAGCAGTACTTC. The variable domain in full, completed from reference TRBV15 and TRBJ2-7, reads DAMVIQNPRYQVTQFGKPVTLSCSQTLNHNVMYWYQQKSSQAPKLLFHYYDKDFNNEADTPDNFQSRRPNTSFCFLDIRSPGLGDTAMYLCATSRDFGEQYFGPGTRLTVT.

This chain uses TRBV11-2 with TRBJ2-7; maybe TRBD2 (6 bases). The CDR3 is 18 residues long. Between the trimmed V and J ends, which lost 0 bases and 0 bases, there was a span of 18 bases. Germline CDR1 SGHAT, CDR2 FQNNGV. The CDR3 sequence is CASSLDNIVGGTSYEQYF. The CDR3 DNA reads as TGTGCCAGCAGCTTAGATAATATTGTGGGCGGGACCTCCTACGAGCAGTACTTC.

In its sample, this clone is large. This chain links TRBV5-6 with TRBJ2-7; 9 bases are a match to TRBD1. Germline V gene lookup returns CDR1 SGHDT and CDR2 YYEEEE. V lost 3 bases, J lost 3 bases, and 10 bases stayed unmatched. The CDR3 sequence is 16 residues long. Here the CDR3 reads CASSSEQGATLYEQYF. The CDR3 bases are TGTGCCAGCAGCTCCGAACAGGGGGCTACACTCTACGAGCAGTACTTC.